This T cell receptor beta chain was sequenced during a study of shared clonotypes between healthy human individuals. Turning to the study itself: Each donor's CD4 naive and CD4 memory cells filled three plates apiece, CD8 naive two, and CD8 memory one. Broader study findings: Across subsets, estimated richness was generally greater for naive than for memory populations.

CDR3 size: 14 residues. The V gene's germline CDR1 is MNHNS and CDR2 SASEGT. Germline trimming cut 3 bases from V and 4 bases from J; bases unmatched to any gene: 4. The repertoire was sequenced with immunoSEQ multiplex PCR; TCRdb's copy has only in-frame clones and lacks some. The sample records some 1 million clones, about 75% being singletons. This clone was detected only once. Its antigen is as yet unknown. The chain carries TRBV6-1 and TRBJ2-7; TRBD1 matches at 9 bases. The sequence was obtained from a man aged 18-30 years in good health. Source material: memory CD4+ T cells sorted from blood. The subset here: CD45RA-negative fraction. CDR3 in amino acids: CASSDLDRGYEQYF. CDR3 in DNA: TGTGCCAGCAGTGATCTGGACAGGGGTTACGAGCAGTACTTC.